This T cell receptor (beta chain) was captured in a study of technical replicates of blood from several donors (dated by TCRdb to the late 2010s). Comment on this clone: There is no known antigen for this receptor. Nothing much larger sits one base from this clone, and base qualities are not available.

The CDR3 runs 13 amino acids, cysteine and phenylalanine included. Only CDR3 DNA is held: 39 bases, read in frame from base 1. V lost 0 bases and J lost 4 bases; the stretch between them is 6 bases long. The germline V gene (reference sequence) specifies LNHNV as CDR1 and YYDKDF as CDR2. The method behind the library was the immunoSEQ multiplex PCR assay. Drawn from immuneACCESS, this table holds only the in-frame rearrangements with V and J called that TCRdb kept. Clones are partly lost; checked studies trace under half to an unresolved V gene and leave the rest unexplained. The sample yields some 80,000 clones; about 96% were counted once. The top ten clones comprise around 0.31% of the sample.

The sequencing sample was made of T cells isolated from PBMCs. The TCR comes from a human donor in good health. The sequence joins TRBV15 to TRBJ1-2, with no confident D gene call. The DNA sequence is TGTGCCACCAGCAGAGATCAGCGCTATGGCTACACCTTC. It codes for CATSRDQRYGYTF.